Reported below is one T cell receptor (beta chain). Its target is unknown. Measured with immunoSEQ multiplex PCR; TCRdb has only the in-frame clones, and not every one. The data hold tens of thousands of clones, with over 65% observed a single time. This sample is drawn from a study of vaccination effects on CD4 cells after COVID-19. Broader study findings: In the late period after vaccination, infection- and vaccine-induced clones contracted markedly.

Antigen-specific CD4+ T cells expanded by the ViraFEST assay with viral peptide pools were then sequenced. Subsequent to 10 days of culture, CD4+ T cells were isolated. Vaccinated recipients, who were negative for nucleocapsid antibodies, had no history of SARS-CoV-2 infection. Fresh IL-2-containing medium replaced half the medium on days 3 and 7. The source material was CD4+ T cells from PBMCs cultured with HCoV-OC43 spike peptides, sampled before COVID-19 vaccination. Subset meaning: HCoV-OC43 spike overlapping peptide pool stimulation. The sequence derives from a human donor who received a COVID-19 vaccine.

This CDR3 is CASTGYRNYGYTF. DNA of the CDR3: TGCGCCAGTACAGGGTACCGAAACTATGGCTACACCTTC. J is TRBJ1-2 and V is TRBV4-1, with a possible D match to TRBD1 (6 bases). Germline values: CDR1 MGHRA, CDR2 YSYEKL. The CDR3 covers 13 residues. V was shortened by 9 bases and J by 2 bases, with 13 bases between the two germline ends.